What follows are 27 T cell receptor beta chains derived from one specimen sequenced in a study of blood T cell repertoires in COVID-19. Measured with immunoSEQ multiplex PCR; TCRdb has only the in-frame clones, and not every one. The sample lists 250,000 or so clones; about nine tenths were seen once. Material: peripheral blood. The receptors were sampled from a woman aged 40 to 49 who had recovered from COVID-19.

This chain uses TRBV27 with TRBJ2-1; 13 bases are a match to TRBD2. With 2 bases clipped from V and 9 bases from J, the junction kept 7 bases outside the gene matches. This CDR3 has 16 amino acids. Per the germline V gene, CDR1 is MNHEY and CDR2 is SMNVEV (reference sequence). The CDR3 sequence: CASSLGLAGAYGEQFF. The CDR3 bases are TGTGCCAGCAGTTTAGGACTAGCGGGAGCTTATGGTGAGCAGTTCTTC.

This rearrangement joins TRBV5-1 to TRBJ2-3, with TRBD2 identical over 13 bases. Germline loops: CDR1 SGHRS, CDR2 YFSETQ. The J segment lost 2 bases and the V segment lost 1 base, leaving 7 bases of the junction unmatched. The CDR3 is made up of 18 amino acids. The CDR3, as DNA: TGCGCCAGCAGCTTGATCGGGACTAGCGGGGCCCTCACAGATACGCAGTATTTT. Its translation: CASSLIGTSGALTDTQYF. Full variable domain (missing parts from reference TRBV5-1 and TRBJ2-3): KAGVTQTPRYLIKTRGQQVTLSCSPISGHRSVSWYQQTPGQGLQFLFEYFSETQRNKGNFPGRFSGRQFSNSRSEMNVSTLELGDSALYLCASSLIGTSGALTDTQYFGPGTRLTVL.

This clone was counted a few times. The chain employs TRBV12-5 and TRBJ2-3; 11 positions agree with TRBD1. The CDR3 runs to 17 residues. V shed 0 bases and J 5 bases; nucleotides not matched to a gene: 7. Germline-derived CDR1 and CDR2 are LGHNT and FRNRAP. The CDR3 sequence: CASGLVTSGQGVDTQYF. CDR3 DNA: TGTGCTAGTGGTTTGGTTACGTCGGGACAGGGGGTAGATACGCAGTATTTT.

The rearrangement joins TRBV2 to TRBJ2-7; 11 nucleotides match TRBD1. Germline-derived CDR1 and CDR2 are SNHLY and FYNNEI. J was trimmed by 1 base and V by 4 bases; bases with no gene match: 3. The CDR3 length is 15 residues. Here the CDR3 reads CASSGGQGVSYEQYF. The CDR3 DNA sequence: TGTGCCAGCAGTGGGGGACAGGGGGTTTCCTACGAGCAGTACTTC.

DNA for the CDR3: TGTGCCAGCAGGGCGGGAGGGAGCAATCAGCCCCAGCATTTT. Its protein is CASRAGGSNQPQHF. This rearrangement joins TRBV3-1 (or the pseudogene TRBV3-2) to TRBJ1-5; D remains unclear. Trimming stripped 6 bases from V and 1 base from J, with 10 bases between. CDR1 and CDR2 (germline): LGHDT, YNNKEL (reference sequence). The CDR3 runs to 14 residues.

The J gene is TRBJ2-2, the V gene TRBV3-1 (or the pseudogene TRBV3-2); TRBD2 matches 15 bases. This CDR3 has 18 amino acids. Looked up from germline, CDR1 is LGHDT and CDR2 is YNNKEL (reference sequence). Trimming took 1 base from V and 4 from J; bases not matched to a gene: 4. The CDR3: CASSQGTSGRVATGELFF. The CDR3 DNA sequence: TGTGCCAGCAGCCAAGGGACTAGCGGGAGGGTGGCCACCGGGGAGCTGTTTTTT.

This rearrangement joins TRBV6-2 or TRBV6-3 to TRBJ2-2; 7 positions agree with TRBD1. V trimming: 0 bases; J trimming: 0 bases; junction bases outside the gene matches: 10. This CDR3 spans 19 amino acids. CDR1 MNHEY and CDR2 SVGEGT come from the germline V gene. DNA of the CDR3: TGTGCCAGCAGTTACTCTAACGACCCGGGACAGACGAACACCGGGGAGCTGTTTTTT. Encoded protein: CASSYSNDPGQTNTGELFF.

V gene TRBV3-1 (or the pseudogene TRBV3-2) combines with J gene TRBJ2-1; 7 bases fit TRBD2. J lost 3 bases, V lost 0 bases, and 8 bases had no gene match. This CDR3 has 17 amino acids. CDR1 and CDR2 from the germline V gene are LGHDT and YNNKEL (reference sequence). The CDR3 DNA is TGTGCCAGCAGCCAAGAAGTTGGGGGGAGGGACTACAATGAGCAGTTCTTC. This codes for CASSQEVGGRDYNEQFF.

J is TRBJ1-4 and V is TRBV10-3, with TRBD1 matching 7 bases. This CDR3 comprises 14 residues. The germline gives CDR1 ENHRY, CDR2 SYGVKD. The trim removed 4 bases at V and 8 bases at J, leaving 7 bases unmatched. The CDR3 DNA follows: TGTGCCATCAGTGGGGCCGGGACAGCAGAAAAACTGTTTTTT. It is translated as CAISGAGTAEKLFF.

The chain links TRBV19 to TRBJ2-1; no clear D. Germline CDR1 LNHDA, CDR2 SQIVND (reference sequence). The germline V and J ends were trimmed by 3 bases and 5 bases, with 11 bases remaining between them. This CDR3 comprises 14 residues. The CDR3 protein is CASSILVEHNEQFF. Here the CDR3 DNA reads TGTGCCAGTAGTATCCTGGTGGAGCACAATGAGCAGTTCTTC.

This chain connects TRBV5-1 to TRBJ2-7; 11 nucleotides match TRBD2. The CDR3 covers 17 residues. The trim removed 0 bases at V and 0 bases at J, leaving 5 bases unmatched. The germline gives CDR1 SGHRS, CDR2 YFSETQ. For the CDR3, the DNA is TGCGCCAGCAGCTTGGGGGCCCTAGCGGGAGGCTCCTACGAGCAGTACTTC. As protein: CASSLGALAGGSYEQYF.

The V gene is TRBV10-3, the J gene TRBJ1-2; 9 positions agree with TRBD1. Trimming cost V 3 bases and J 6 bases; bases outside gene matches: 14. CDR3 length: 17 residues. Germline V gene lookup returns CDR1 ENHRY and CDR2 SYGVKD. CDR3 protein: CAISEVVLVTGGHGYTF. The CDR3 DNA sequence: TGTGCCATCAGTGAAGTTGTTTTAGTGACAGGGGGTCATGGCTACACCTTC.

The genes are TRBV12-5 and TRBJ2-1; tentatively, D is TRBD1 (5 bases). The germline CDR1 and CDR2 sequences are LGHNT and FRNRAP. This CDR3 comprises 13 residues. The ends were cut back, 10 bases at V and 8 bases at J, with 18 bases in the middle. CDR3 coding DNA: TGTGCTATGAACAAGGGGCAACGCGATGAGCAGTTCTTC. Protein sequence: CAMNKGQRDEQFF.

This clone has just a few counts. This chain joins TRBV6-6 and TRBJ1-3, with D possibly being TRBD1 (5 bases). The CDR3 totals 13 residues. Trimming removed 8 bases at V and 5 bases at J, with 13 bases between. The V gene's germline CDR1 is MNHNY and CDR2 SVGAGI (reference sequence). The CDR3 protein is CASARGERNTIYF. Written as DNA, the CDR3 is TGTGCCAGCGCCCGGGGGGAAAGAAACACCATATATTTT.

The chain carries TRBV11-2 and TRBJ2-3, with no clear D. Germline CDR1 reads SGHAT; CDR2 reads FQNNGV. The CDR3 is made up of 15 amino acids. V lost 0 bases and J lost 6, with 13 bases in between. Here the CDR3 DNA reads TGTGCCAGCAGCTTAGATCGGAAAGTGAGGGATACGCAGTATTTT. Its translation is CASSLDRKVRDTQYF.

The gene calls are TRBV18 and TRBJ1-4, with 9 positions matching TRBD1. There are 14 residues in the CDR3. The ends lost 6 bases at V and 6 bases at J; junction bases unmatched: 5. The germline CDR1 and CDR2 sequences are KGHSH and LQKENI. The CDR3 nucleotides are TGTGCCAGCTCCCTGGGGGACAGGGATGAAAAACTGTTTTTT. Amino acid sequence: CASSLGDRDEKLFF.

CDR3: CASSLSNRASTDTQYF. In DNA, the CDR3 is TGTGCCAGCTCACTTAGTAACAGGGCAAGCACAGATACGCAGTATTTT. The chain is built from TRBV18 and TRBJ2-3, with D tentatively TRBD1 (6 bases). V lost 4 bases and J lost 0, with 14 bases in between. This CDR3 is built from 16 residues. Germline V gene lookup returns CDR1 KGHSH and CDR2 LQKENI.

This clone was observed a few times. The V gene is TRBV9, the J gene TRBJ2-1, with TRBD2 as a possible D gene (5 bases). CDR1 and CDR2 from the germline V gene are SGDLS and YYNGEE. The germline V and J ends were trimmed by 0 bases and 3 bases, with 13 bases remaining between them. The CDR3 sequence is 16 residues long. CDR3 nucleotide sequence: TGTGCCAGCAGCGTAGGCCAACCTCGGGACTACAATGAGCAGTTCTTC. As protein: CASSVGQPRDYNEQFF.

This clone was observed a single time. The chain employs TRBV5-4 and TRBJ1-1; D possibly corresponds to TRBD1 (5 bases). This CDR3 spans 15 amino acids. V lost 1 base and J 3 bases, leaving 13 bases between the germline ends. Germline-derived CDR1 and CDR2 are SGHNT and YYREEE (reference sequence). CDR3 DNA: TGTGCCAGCAGCTTGAAGAAAGGGGCGGACACTGAAGCTTTCTTT. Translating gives CASSLKKGADTEAFF.

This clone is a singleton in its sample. The CDR3 DNA is TGTGCCAGCAGCCTCGCCCCTACTAGCGACGAGCAGTACTTC. Translating it yields CASSLAPTSDEQYF. The gene calls are TRBV14 and TRBJ2-7; TRBD2 matches at 7 bases. The V gene end was trimmed by 4 bases and the J gene end by 5 bases; junction bases not matched to a gene: 8. The CDR3 length is 14 residues. Germline V gives CDR1 SGHDN, CDR2 FVKESK.

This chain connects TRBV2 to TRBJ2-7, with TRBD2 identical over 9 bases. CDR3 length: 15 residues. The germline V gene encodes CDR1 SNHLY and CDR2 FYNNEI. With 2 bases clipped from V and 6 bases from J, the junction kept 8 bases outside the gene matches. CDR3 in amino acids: CASSERREGAVEQYF. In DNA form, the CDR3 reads TGTGCCAGCAGTGAAAGGCGGGAGGGCGCCGTCGAGCAGTACTTC.

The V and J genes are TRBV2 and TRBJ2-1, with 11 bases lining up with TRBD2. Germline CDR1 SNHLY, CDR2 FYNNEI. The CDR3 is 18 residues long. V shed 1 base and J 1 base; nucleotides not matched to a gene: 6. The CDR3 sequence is CASSEETSGIASYNEQFF. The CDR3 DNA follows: TGTGCCAGCAGTGAAGAGACTAGCGGGATTGCGTCCTACAATGAGCAGTTCTTC.

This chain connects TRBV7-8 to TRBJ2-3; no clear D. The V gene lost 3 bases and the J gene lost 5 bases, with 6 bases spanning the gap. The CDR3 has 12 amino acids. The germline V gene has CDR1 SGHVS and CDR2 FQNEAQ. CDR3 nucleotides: TGTGCCAGCAGCTTCGTGAGAGATACGCAGTATTTT. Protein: CASSFVRDTQYF.

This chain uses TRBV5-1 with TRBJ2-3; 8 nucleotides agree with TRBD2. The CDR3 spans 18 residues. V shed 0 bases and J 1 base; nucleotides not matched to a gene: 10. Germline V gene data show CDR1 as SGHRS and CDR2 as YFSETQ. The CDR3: CASSLAGLDRIRTDTQYF. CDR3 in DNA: TGCGCCAGCAGCTTGGCGGGACTAGATCGGATACGCACAGATACGCAGTATTTT.

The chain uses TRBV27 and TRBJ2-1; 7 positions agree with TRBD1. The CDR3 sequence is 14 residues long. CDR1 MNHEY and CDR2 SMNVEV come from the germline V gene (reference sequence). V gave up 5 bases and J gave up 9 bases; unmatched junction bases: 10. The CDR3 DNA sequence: TGTGCCAGCAGTCCCGGACAGGAGACTGGTGAGCAGTTCTTC. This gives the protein CASSPGQETGEQFF.

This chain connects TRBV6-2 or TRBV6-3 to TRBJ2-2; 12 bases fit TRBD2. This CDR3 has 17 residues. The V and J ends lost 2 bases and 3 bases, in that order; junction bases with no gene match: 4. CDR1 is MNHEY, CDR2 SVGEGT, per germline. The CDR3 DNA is TGTGCCAGCAGTTACCTAGCGGGAGGGGCGGACACCGGGGAGCTGTTTTTT. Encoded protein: CASSYLAGGADTGELFF.

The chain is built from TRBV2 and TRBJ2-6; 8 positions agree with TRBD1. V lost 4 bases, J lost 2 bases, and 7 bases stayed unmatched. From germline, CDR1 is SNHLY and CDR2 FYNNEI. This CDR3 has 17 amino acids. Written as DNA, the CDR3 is TGTGCCAGCAGTGGCGGACAGGGTCGGGCTGGGGCCAACGTCCTGACTTTC. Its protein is CASSGGQGRAGANVLTF.